Listed here is a single T cell receptor beta chain. The data originate from a study of blood T cell repertoires in COVID-19. The overall study: In each case, the material was cDNA or gDNA derived from T cells, B-cell-depleted T cells, or PBMCs.

V lost 3 bases and J lost 2, with 11 bases in between. Germline CDR1 reads SGDLS; CDR2 reads YYNGEE. CDR3 length equals 14 residues. Per the original methods: The authors estimated nucleated cell counts from reference gene primer amplification. Assay used: immunoSEQ multiplex PCR; TCRdb lists only in-frame clones, some missing. That table supplies the V and J calls and clone size; D and trimming were determined from the DNA. The table has roughly 150,000 clones, more than 70% seen once. Specimen: peripheral blood. The source is a woman in her 50s with acute or convalescent COVID-19. This chain uses TRBV9 with TRBJ2-5, with D perhaps matching TRBD1 (5 bases). DNA for the CDR3: TGTGCCAGCAGCGAGGGGCTAACACAAGAGACCCAGTACTTC. This gives the protein CASSEGLTQETQYF.